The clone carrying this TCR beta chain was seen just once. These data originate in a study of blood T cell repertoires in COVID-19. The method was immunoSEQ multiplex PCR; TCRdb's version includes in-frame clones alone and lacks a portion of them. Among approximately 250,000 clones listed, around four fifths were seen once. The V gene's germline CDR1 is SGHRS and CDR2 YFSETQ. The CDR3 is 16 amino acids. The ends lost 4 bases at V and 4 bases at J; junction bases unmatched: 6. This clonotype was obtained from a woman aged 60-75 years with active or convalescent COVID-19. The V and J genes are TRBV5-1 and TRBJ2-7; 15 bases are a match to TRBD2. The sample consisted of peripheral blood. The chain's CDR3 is CASSPGLAGGVYEQYF. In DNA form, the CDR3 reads TGCGCCAGCAGCCCCGGACTAGCGGGAGGGGTGTACGAGCAGTACTTC. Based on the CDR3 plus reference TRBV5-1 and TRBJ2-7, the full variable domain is KAGVTQTPRYLIKTRGQQVTLSCSPISGHRSVSWYQQTPGQGLQFLFEYFSETQRNKGNFPGRFSGRQFSNSRSEMNVSTLELGDSALYLCASSPGLAGGVYEQYFGPGTRLTVT.